The source of this TCR beta chain is a study of identical twins. Whole-study results and caveats: The more abundant beta clonotypes in cord blood had fewer insertions, and memory repertoires did not show this. In beta out-of-frame sequences, the excess sharing between twins was weaker. Sequences that were out-of-frame, alpha and twin-shared displayed an excess of low generation probability. Modelling underestimated the level of out-of-frame TCR alpha sharing observed in monozygotic twins.

In TCRdb, the 5' RACE reads were re-called with MiXCR into one record per CDR3 protein. The data show about 700,000 distinct CDR3 sequences, with roughly 8% seen just once and 0.98% held by the top ten. Germline V gene lookup returns CDR1 MGHRA and CDR2 YSYEKL. V dropped 0 bases and J dropped 10 bases, with 19 bases sitting between them. This CDR3 is 16 amino acids long. With respect to this clonotype: Antigen specificity is unknown.

This sample also belongs to another study, concerning yellow fever vaccine responses in identical twins.

This clonotype originated in a woman aged 18-29 years in good health. Sequences were obtained from PBMCs. The chain uses TRBV4-1 and TRBJ2-1; no firm D call. This CDR3 is CASSQDLELPPLEQFF. In DNA, the CDR3 is TGCGCCAGCAGCCAAGATCTTGAACTACCCCCCCTCGAGCAGTTCTTC.